The sequence of this TCR beta chain was determined in a study of cytomegalovirus exposure and HLA in healthy donors (dated by TCRdb to between 2016 and 2019). Looking at the study overall: An earlier analysis of about 530 of the donors reported approximately 280 Gb of sequence data and around 100 million unique TCR beta sequences obtained from about 170 million T cells. The later analysis used no new phenotypic data to find candidate immune exposures, relying instead on TCR beta sequences and their occurrence across donors. Besides the first cohort of 666 subjects, a separate validation cohort made up of some 110 different subjects was used. Genome-wide SNP genotypes for about 65% of the 666 donors were used in a later genetic analysis, which treated that subset as a discovery cohort. In an earlier analysis of 550 to 700 of the donors, high-throughput TCR beta sequencing was used to judge whether each TCR beta V gene segment behaved as functional or pseudogenic. In a later analysis, previously published TCR beta repertoires from several hundred donors were re-analyzed and high-resolution HLA genotyping was added so that TCR occurrence patterns could be studied. Of the roughly 420 genotyped donors, 75% to 85% were placed in the genetic ancestry cluster associated with self-reported Caucasian donors. The study was designed to test whether signatures of past pathogen exposure could be identified by cataloging public T cell receptors. Every discovery cohort repertoire had been produced on one sequencing platform. HLA typing included class I and class II loci at four-digit resolution. Typing coverage differed by locus: A, B, C, DRB1 and DQB1 were typed in roughly 629-630 donors, DQA1 in 500 to 550, DPA1 in 606, and DPB1 in approximately 450. About 310 gigabases of sequencing data and 78 million or so unique TCR sequences were included in an early release covering several hundred HLA-typed donors. Among about 370 genotyped donors of the cohort, an average of around 240,000 unique TCR beta nucleotide sequences was sequenced per donor, of which about 19% were non-productive. The T cell repertoires of 550 to 850 subjects were profiled by immunosequencing and related to cytomegalovirus serostatus. Four to six DR-DQ haplotypes were handled as single units for association and clustering, since linkage in the cohort was strong. Alongside the repertoire data, information on donor age, sex, ethnicity and CMV serostatus was compiled. The study combined high-throughput TCR immunosequencing, statistical association of individual TCRs with disease status, and machine learning to predict cytomegalovirus infection status.

Library generation was performed with the immunoSEQ multiplex PCR assay. A mixture of 60 forward primers for TCR Vbeta segments and 13 reverse primers for TCR Jbeta segments was used in the multiplex PCR. A multiplex PCR assay on genomic DNA amplified the CDR3 region of rearranged TCR beta genes. Amplified TCR beta libraries were sequenced as 87-base-pair reads on the Illumina HiSeq System. The authors processed their data as follows. A later analysis counted about 76 million unique TCR beta chains across the 666 repertoires, and around 9.9 million of these chains were shared by at least two donors. Raw reads were error-corrected and collapsed into unique sequences by a nearest-neighbor algorithm in which closely related sequences were merged to remove PCR and sequencing errors. CDR3 sequences were aligned to IMGT reference sequences to assign V, D and J gene segments. Each retained sequence needed at least a six-nucleotide match to both a V gene segment and a J gene segment. Rearrangements were classified as productive when the CDR3 lacked stop codons and remained in frame with V and J, and all other rearrangements were classified as non-productive. CDR3 was defined according to IMGT convention as the region running from the second conserved V-encoded cysteine to the conserved J-encoded phenylalanine. The earlier analysis of 550 to 650 of the donors excluded any sequence lacking an unambiguous match to a single V gene segment. An earlier analysis of about 590 of the donors classified V segments as functional when productive rearrangements were above 56.7% and as segregating when the standard deviation between donors was above 5%. To diagnose cytomegalovirus status from the catalog of TCR beta chain sequences, a statistical classification framework was built. A later analysis assigned V and J genes by comparing TCR nucleotide sequences with IMGT/GENE-DB human TR gene sequences. A later analysis assigned CDR3 sequences and most-parsimonious VDJ recombination scenarios with the TCRdist pipeline. In a later analysis, every TCR beta chain was defined by the combination of its CDR3 amino acid sequence and its V-gene family, and reads without a unique V-gene family were dropped. As a way to deal with suspected cross-contamination and a sequencing artifact, a later analysis dropped roughly 600 nucleotide sequences that were highly shared and had low generation probability. In a later analysis, a clonal expansion index for each public chain was calculated from normalized within-repertoire ranks of inferred template counts. Generation probabilities in a later analysis came from a VDJ recombination model fitted to out-of-frame rearrangements, and those results were checked against IGoR. Hypergeometric tests were used in a later analysis to score TCR-TCR, TCR-HLA and TCR-CMV co-occurrence, with a repertoire-size bias correction applied to the TCR pairs. A later analysis estimated false discovery rates by permuting HLA or CMV assignments 20 times. In a later analysis, co-occurring TCRs were grouped using DBSCAN, with TCRdist sequence similarity added in when clustering inside HLA-allele-positive subsets. Repertoires with fewer than 30,000 or more than 120,000 public chains, plus five repertoires with anomalous nucleotide sharing, were excluded from co-occurrence clustering. Entries here come from immuneACCESS through TCRdb and include only in-frame sequences with V and J called. Some clones fail to appear in such tables; in the studies checked, an unresolved V gene covers under half of the shortfall, and the cause of the remainder is unknown. V and J calls and clone size are given by that table; D and trimming were obtained from the DNA. This sample has roughly 90,000 clones in its table, and 82% of those were observed once. Nearly 3.5% of the sample is taken by the ten largest.

In the case of this clone: Its recognized antigen is unknown. No quality values exist for individual bases; no much larger clone is one base distant.

The cohort consisted of hundreds of healthy bone marrow donors. At the time of sampling, all cohort members were nominally healthy, though unrecorded immune exposures were likely present. The donor tested CMV seropositive and was one of the 289 seropositive cohort members. A peripheral blood sample was collected from each donor, and TCR beta sequencing was performed on peripheral blood mononuclear cells. Genomic DNA was extracted from the blood cell samples with the Qiagen DNeasy Blood Extraction Kit. What the work shows at the level of the full study, not this receptor alone: In both the original and validation cohorts, the classifier was reported to diagnose cytomegalovirus status with high specificity and sensitivity. In a later analysis, HLA-associated TCR beta chains were found to be more clonally expanded and to have lower generation probabilities than equally common non-associated chains. In a later analysis, most CMV-associated TCR beta chains were found to appear HLA-restricted, with HLA associations seemingly driven largely by CMV exposure. A total of roughly 160 TCR beta chains were listed by the study as associated with cytomegalovirus. A further reported finding was that TCR beta sequences accurately predicted the HLA-A and HLA-B alleles for most subjects in the first cohort. Broadly in line with IMGT annotations, most TCR beta V segments showed up in productive rearrangements about 87% or about 30% of the time in an earlier analysis of some 590 of the donors. V-gene and J-gene trimming of TCR beta chains was associated with a missense DCLRE1C variant in a later genetic analysis, and the association was replicated in an independent cohort. In a later analysis, the rate of TCR association differed among HLA loci, with DRB1 alleles having the most associated TCRs and HLA-C alleles having the fewest. Linkage disequilibrium might explain the correlated functional status among segregating V segments, but an unknown experimental factor could not be ruled out. In a later genetic analysis, fewer N-insertions in productive TCRs were reported among donors in an Asian-associated ancestry cluster than the roughly 700-donor mean. Some IMGT-functional V segments, including TRBV6-2 and TRBV6-3, could not be told apart with the 87-base-pair reads, so those segments were excluded. The sequencing pipeline was judged likely to have produced a cluster of highly shared sequence variants as a technical artifact. Because counts were too low, seventeen rarely observed V segments, including chromosome 9 orphons, were left out of the earlier analysis of 500 to 650 of the donors. Several of the top co-occurrence clusters appeared to be linked to parvovirus B19, influenza, CMV and Epstein-Barr virus, according to a later analysis. At a false discovery rate of 0.05, a later analysis linked 16,951 TCR beta sequences to specific HLA alleles. Most TCR sequences were seen in very few donors, while some public TCRs were found in many individuals. Because HLA typing was missing for some donors at each locus, association tests included only the typed subset. The only immune exposure information available for the cohort was CMV serostatus. It was suggested by the authors that the approach could potentially be generalized to other disease states and immunological phenotypes. The cohort was sequenced for TCR beta chains only, and without alpha or paired-chain data the features that could be detected were limited. In vitro tests confirmed that a few of the cytomegalovirus-associated TCR beta chains recognize cytomegalovirus antigens. Roughly uniform sequencing depth across donors was assumed in presence/absence analyses, although this assumption may not hold. When HLA alleles, especially DR and DQ, strongly co-occurred, attributing TCR associations to individual alleles was difficult.

According to the germline V gene, CDR1 reads ENHRY and CDR2 reads SYGVKD. V loses 2 bases, J loses 7 bases, and the germline ends lie 18 bases apart. The CDR3 holds 16 amino acids from the cysteine to the phenylalanine. The retained sequence is limited to the CDR3, 48 bases, with the frame set at the first base. The sequence was obtained from a man aged 25 to 40 in good health and CMV-seropositive. The source material was PBMCs. The rearranged segments are TRBV10-3 and TRBJ2-1, with TRBD2 as a weak D call on 5 bases. The nucleotides read TGTGCCATCAGTGAGGACAAGCCGGGGAAAGTAAATGAGCAGTTCTTC. Translation gives CAISEDKPGKVNEQFF.